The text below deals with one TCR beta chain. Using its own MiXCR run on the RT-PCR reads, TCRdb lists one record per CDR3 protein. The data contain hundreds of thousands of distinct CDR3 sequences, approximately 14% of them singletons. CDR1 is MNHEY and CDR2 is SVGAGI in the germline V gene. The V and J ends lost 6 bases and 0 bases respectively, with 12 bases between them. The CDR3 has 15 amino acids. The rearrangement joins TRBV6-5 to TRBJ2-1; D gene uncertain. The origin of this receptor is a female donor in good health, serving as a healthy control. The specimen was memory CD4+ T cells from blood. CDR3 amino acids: CASRARLSSYNEQFF. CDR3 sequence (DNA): TGTGCCAGCAGGGCTCGGTTAAGCTCCTACAATGAGCAGTTCTTC.